These 27 T cell receptor beta chains were sequenced from one sample in a study of response to subunit inactivated influenza vaccine. TCRdb itself ran the RT-PCR reads through MiXCR, one entry per CDR3 protein. The sample records about 500,000 distinct CDR3 sequences, approximately 15% being singletons. Source: CD4+ T cells sorted from PBMCs, taken roughly 24 months after vaccination. The receptors come from a man aged 45-69 years who received an inactivated influenza vaccine.

The rearrangement uses TRBV7-2 and TRBJ2-2, with 10 bases matching TRBD1. Germline values: CDR1 SGHTA, CDR2 FQGNSA. Trimming took 5 bases from V and 5 from J; bases not matched to a gene: 8. There are 16 residues in the CDR3. The CDR3, as DNA: TGTGCCAGCAGCCCCCGGACAGGGGGATGGACCGGGGAGCTGTTTTTT. Translating it yields CASSPRTGGWTGELFF. Full variable domain (outside the CDR3, taken from reference TRBV7-2 and TRBJ2-2): GAGVSQSPSNKVTEKGKDVELRCDPISGHTALYWYRQSLGQGLEFLIYFQGNSAPDKSGLPSDRFSAERTGGSVSTLTIQRTQQEDSAVYLCASSPRTGGWTGELFFGEGSRLTVL.

There are a few counts of this clonotype. The J gene is TRBJ2-3, the V gene TRBV18, with D unclear. In germline, CDR1 is KGHSH, CDR2 LQKENI. This CDR3 has 13 residues. Trimming removed 3 bases from V and 5 bases from J, with 9 bases in between. The CDR3 nucleotides are TGTGCCAGCTCACCGGTTTGGGGAGATACGCAGTATTTT. It translates to CASSPVWGDTQYF. Complete variable domain (other parts from reference TRBV18 and TRBJ2-3): NAGVMQNPRHLVRRRGQEARLRCSPMKGHSHVYWYRQLPEEGLKFMVYLQKENIIDESGMPKERFSAEFPKEGPSILRIQQVVRGDSAAYFCASSPVWGDTQYFGPGTRLTVL.

This clonotype was observed a few times. The rearrangement joins TRBV2 to TRBJ1-1, with D maybe TRBD1 (5 bases). Germline assignment: CDR1 SNHLY and CDR2 FYNNEI. Trimming took 3 bases from V and 3 from J, leaving 11 bases between them. The CDR3 runs 14 residues. The CDR3 reads CASSDGGGDTEAFF. CDR3 sequence (DNA): TGTGCCAGCAGTGATGGGGGTGGGGACACTGAAGCTTTCTTT.

The V gene is TRBV11-1, the J gene TRBJ2-5; 9 nucleotides match TRBD2. Trimming cost V 1 base and J 0 bases; bases outside gene matches: 18. The length of the CDR3 is 21 residues. Germline CDR1 is SGHAT and CDR2 is FQDESV (reference sequence). The CDR3 sequence is CASSLGRSGVAGVLYQETQYF. The CDR3 DNA is TGTGCCAGCAGCTTAGGTAGATCGGGGGTAGCGGGAGTTCTGTACCAAGAGACCCAGTACTTC.

This clonotype appeared a few times. The V gene is TRBV7-2, the J gene TRBJ2-7; D is ambiguous. CDR1 is SGHTA, CDR2 FQGNSA, per germline. This CDR3 has 13 amino acids. V lost 2 bases and J 3 bases, leaving 8 bases between the germline ends. The CDR3, as DNA: TGTGCCAGCAGCTTAAATGGTCTCTACGAGCAGTACTTC. Encoded protein: CASSLNGLYEQYF.

This chain connects TRBV20-1 to TRBJ1-1; D gene uncertain. Trimming stripped 5 bases from V and 0 bases from J, with 13 bases between. Germline V CDR1 and CDR2: DFQATT, SNEGSKA (reference sequence). The CDR3 has 14 residues. The CDR3 region is CSAADPTVNTEAFF. The CDR3 DNA sequence: TGCAGTGCTGCGGATCCGACGGTGAACACTGAAGCTTTCTTT.

CDR3 in amino acids: CASSSLPPQPGEQYF. The CDR3 nucleotides are TGTGCCAGTAGTAGCCTGCCACCGCAACCCGGCGAGCAGTACTTC. The J gene is TRBJ2-7, the V gene TRBV19; D unresolved. Deletions cut 4 bases from V and 6 bases from J, with 19 bases between. Germline V CDR1 and CDR2: LNHDA, SQIVND (reference sequence). The CDR3 is 15 amino acids. Drawing the rest from reference TRBV19 and TRBJ2-7, the complete variable domain is DGGITQSPKYLFRKEGQNVTLSCEQNLNHDAMYWYRQDPGQGLRLIYYSQIVNDFQKGDIAEGYSVSREKKESFPLTVTSAQKNPTAFYLCASSSLPPQPGEQYFGPGTRLTVT.

V and J are TRBV20-1 and TRBJ1-6; D is possibly TRBD1 (6 bases). Per germline, CDR1 DFQATT and CDR2 SNEGSKA (reference sequence). V lost 2 bases to trimming and J lost 5 bases, with 10 bases between them. CDR3 length: 14 residues. The CDR3 bases are TGCAGTGCTAGACAGGGGTCGGATAATTCACCCCTCCACTTT. Translated: CSARQGSDNSPLHF.

This clonotype was seen ten or more times. V is TRBV11-2 and J is TRBJ1-1; D call uncertain. This CDR3 contains 11 residues. CDR1 is SGHAT and CDR2 is FQNNGV in the germline V gene. V dropped 1 base and J dropped 12 bases, with 9 bases sitting between them. This chain's CDR3 is CASSLGRGTFF. CDR3 sequence (DNA): TGTGCCAGCAGCTTAGGGAGAGGGACTTTCTTT.

The chain couples TRBV10-1 to TRBJ2-5, with 7 positions matching TRBD2. The ends lost 5 bases at V and 5 bases at J; junction bases unmatched: 8. The V gene's germline CDR1 is WNHNN and CDR2 SYGVQD (reference sequence). This CDR3 comprises 14 residues. CDR3 sequence reads: CASSSRRTRETQYF. In DNA, the CDR3 is TGCGCCAGCAGTTCCCGACGGACTAGGGAGACCCAGTACTTC.

This clonotype has a handful of counts. This sequence joins TRBV6-6 and TRBJ1-1; TRBD1 agrees at 10 bases. Looked up from germline, CDR1 is MNHNY and CDR2 is SVGAGI (reference sequence). The CDR3 runs to 13 residues. J was trimmed by 4 bases and V by 6 bases; bases with no gene match: 2. The CDR3 here is CASRRQGATEAFF. In DNA form, the CDR3 reads TGTGCCAGCAGACGACAGGGGGCCACTGAAGCTTTCTTT.

This clonotype was detected a few times. The chain has TRBV20-1 and TRBJ1-2; D gene unclear. The V gene's germline CDR1 is DFQATT and CDR2 SNEGSKA (reference sequence). Trimming pared 3 bases from V and 0 bases from J, leaving 8 bases between. The CDR3 spans 13 residues. This chain's CDR3 is CSARGSANYGYTF. The CDR3 nucleotides read TGCAGTGCTAGGGGCAGCGCTAACTATGGCTACACCTTC.

The chain combines TRBV12-3 or TRBV12-4 with TRBJ2-4; no clear D. This CDR3 has 13 residues. Trimming cost V 3 bases and J 5 bases, with 8 bases left between them. The CDR3 DNA is TGTGCCAGCAGTTTGGCGCAACAAAACATTCAGTACTTC. Protein sequence: CASSLAQQNIQYF.

CDR3 region: CAWSGGTSGWRDTQYF. CDR3 DNA sequence: TGTGCCTGGAGCGGTGGGACTAGCGGATGGAGGGATACGCAGTATTTT. The V and J genes are TRBV30 and TRBJ2-3; TRBD2 matches at 11 bases. The CDR3 length is 16 residues. Trimming at V came to 3 bases and at J to 6 bases, leaving 11 bases not matched to a gene. CDR1 and CDR2 from the germline V gene are GTSNPN and SVGIG (reference sequence).

The rearrangement joins TRBV6-1 to TRBJ2-7; 11 nucleotides match TRBD2. The V gene end was trimmed by 6 bases and the J gene end by 4 bases; junction bases not matched to a gene: 11. The CDR3 consists of 16 residues. Germline values: CDR1 MNHNS, CDR2 SASEGT. CDR3 coding DNA: TGTGCCAGCAGGGCGTCGGCTAGCGGGAGGTTATACGAGCAGTACTTC. Its translation: CASRASASGRLYEQYF.

This chain connects TRBV5-1 to TRBJ2-2; 8 bases align to TRBD1. The germline V gene encodes CDR1 SGHRS and CDR2 YFSETQ. V trimming: 2 bases; J trimming: 3 bases; junction bases outside the gene matches: 9. CDR3 length: 17 amino acids. CDR3 loop: CASSFRPGTGHTGELFF. The CDR3 coding sequence is TGCGCCAGCAGCTTCCGACCGGGGACAGGACACACCGGGGAGCTGTTTTTT.

The chain carries TRBV6-2 or TRBV6-3 and TRBJ1-4; D gene ambiguous. Trimming left V 2 bases short and J 7 bases short, with 11 bases between. Germline CDR1 is MNHEY and CDR2 is SVGEGT. There are 14 residues in the CDR3. CDR3 nucleotide sequence: TGTGCCAGCAGTTACGGAGGAAGGGTTGAAAAACTGTTTTTT. It yields the protein CASSYGGRVEKLFF.

This clonotype was counted between two and nine times. V and J are TRBV10-3 and TRBJ2-2, with a weak D call TRBD1 (5 bases). Trimming took off 6 bases at V and 0 bases at J, with 11 bases between the two ends. Germline-derived CDR1 and CDR2 are ENHRY and SYGVKD. CDR3 length: 15 residues. The CDR3 coding sequence is TGTGCCATCAGCCTACAGGCGTCGAACACCGGGGAGCTGTTTTTT. This codes for CAISLQASNTGELFF.

This clonotype showed up just a few times. This sequence joins TRBV12-3 or TRBV12-4 and TRBJ1-1; possibly TRBD1 for D (6 bases). Trimming shortened V by 8 bases and J by 1 base, and 17 bases separated the two germline ends. The CDR3 runs to 15 residues. CDR3 in amino acids: CASCPQGRGNTEAFF. The CDR3 nucleotides read TGTGCCAGCTGCCCACAGGGTAGGGGGAACACTGAAGCTTTCTTT.

CDR3 sequence reads: CASSKEMDRGIYEQYF. CDR3 nucleotides: TGTGCCAGCAGCAAAGAGATGGACAGGGGGATCTACGAGCAGTACTTC. The V gene is TRBV21-1, the J gene TRBJ2-7; whether TRBD1, the table's D call, matches the DNA was not checked. TRBV21-1 constitutes a pseudogene. CDR3 size: 16 residues.

The rearrangement links TRBV2 to TRBJ2-3; D is perhaps TRBD2 (6 bases). The V end lost 4 bases, the J end lost 6 bases, and 11 bases lay between the germline ends. Germline V CDR1 and CDR2: SNHLY, FYNNEI. The CDR3 covers 13 residues. The CDR3 DNA is TGTGCCAGCAGTGTTAGCCGGGAGGATACGCAGTATTTT. It yields the protein CASSVSREDTQYF.

The chain couples TRBV12-3 or TRBV12-4 to TRBJ2-7; TRBD1 aligns across 7 bases. This CDR3 has 15 residues. V shed 5 bases, J shed 2 bases, and the junction held 9 bases outside the gene matches. The CDR3 loop is CASSEQGYGAYEQYF. The CDR3 nucleotides are TGTGCCAGCAGTGAACAGGGGTACGGGGCCTACGAGCAGTACTTC.

This clonotype was recorded many times. The genes are TRBV12-3 or TRBV12-4 and TRBJ1-2; 8 nucleotides align to TRBD1. CDR3 length: 15 amino acids. With 5 bases clipped from V and 4 bases from J, the junction kept 9 bases outside the gene matches. As DNA, the CDR3 is TGTGCCAGCAGTCCCCTAGACAGGGGTGCCTATGGCTACACCTTC. Translated: CASSPLDRGAYGYTF.

The rearrangement uses TRBV7-9 and TRBJ2-6; possibly TRBD1 or TRBD2 for D (5 bases each). Trimming cost V 5 bases and J 0 bases, with 14 bases left between them. Germline CDR1 reads SEHNR; CDR2 reads FQNEAQ (reference sequence). CDR3 length: 17 amino acids. CDR3 sequence: CASSPRGIVSGANVLTF. CDR3 DNA: TGTGCCAGCAGCCCTCGGGGCATCGTCTCTGGGGCCAACGTCCTGACTTTC. Filled out from reference TRBV7-9 and TRBJ2-6, the complete variable domain reads DTGVSQNPRHKITKRGQNVTFRCDPISEHNRLYWYRQTLGQGPEFLTYFQNEAQLEKSRLLSDRFSAERPKGSFSTLEIQRTEQGDSAMYLCASSPRGIVSGANVLTFGAGSRLTVL.

DNA of the CDR3: TGCAGTGCTAGTTGGACTAGTATTCTCACAGATACGCAGTATTTT. Translating it yields CSASWTSILTDTQYF. The chain has TRBV20-1 and TRBJ2-3; 7 bases are shared with TRBD2. V lost 3 bases, J lost 2 bases, and 8 bases stayed unmatched. The CDR3 totals 15 residues. CDR1 DFQATT and CDR2 SNEGSKA come from the germline V gene (reference sequence).

The chain combines TRBV29-1 with TRBJ2-5; TRBD1 matches 9 bases. The CDR3 spans 12 residues. J lost 4 bases, V lost 8 bases, and 5 bases had no gene match. Germline V gene sequence: CDR1 SQVTM, CDR2 ANQGSEA. The CDR3 region has the DNA TGCAGCTTAACGACAGGGGGAGAGACCCAGTACTTC. It yields the protein CSLTTGGETQYF. Full variable domain (rest looked up from reference TRBV29-1 and TRBJ2-5): SAVISQKPSRDICQRGTSLTIQCQVDSQVTMMFWYRQQPGQSLTLIATANQGSEATYESGFVIDKFPISRPNLTFSTLTVSNMSPEDSSIYLCSLTTGGETQYFGPGTRLLVL.

This clonotype occurred many times. The chain joins TRBV4-3 to TRBJ2-3; tentatively, D is TRBD1 (5 bases). Germline values: CDR1 LGHNA, CDR2 YSLEER. CDR3 size: 16 residues. V was cut by 0 bases and J by 0 bases, with 10 bases left in between. CDR3 bases: TGCGCCAGCAGCCAAGATTTTACAGGTAGCACAGATACGCAGTATTTT. It translates to CASSQDFTGSTDTQYF.